The clone carrying this TCR beta chain has more than one count but fewer than ten. The CDR3 length is 13 residues. Germline-derived CDR1 and CDR2 are SGHDT and YYEEEE. Trimming took off 7 bases at V and 0 bases at J, with 10 bases between the two ends. This sample stems from a study of memory CD4+ T cells and cytomegalovirus serostatus. Here immunoSEQ multiplex PCR was the method, and the copy in TCRdb shows in-frame clones only, minus some. The sample yields 75,000 to 90,000 clones, 80% seen once. Single viable CD3+CD4+CD8-CD45RO+ cells were sorted as the memory CD4+ T cells. The clonotype originates from an adult in good health and CMV-seronegative. The sample consisted of memory CD4+ T cells from blood. The rearrangement links TRBV5-6 to TRBJ1-2, with D tentatively TRBD1 (5 bases). CDR3 amino acids: CASFRGANYGYTF. The DNA of the CDR3 is TGTGCCAGCTTCCGGGGGGCTAACTATGGCTACACCTTC. The full variable domain, rest sourced from reference TRBV5-6 and TRBJ1-2, is DAGVTQSPTHLIKTRGQQVTLRCSPKSGHDTVSWYQQALGQGPQFIFQYYEEEERQRGNFPDRFSGHQFPNYSSELNVNALLLGDSALYLCASFRGANYGYTFGSGTRLTVV.